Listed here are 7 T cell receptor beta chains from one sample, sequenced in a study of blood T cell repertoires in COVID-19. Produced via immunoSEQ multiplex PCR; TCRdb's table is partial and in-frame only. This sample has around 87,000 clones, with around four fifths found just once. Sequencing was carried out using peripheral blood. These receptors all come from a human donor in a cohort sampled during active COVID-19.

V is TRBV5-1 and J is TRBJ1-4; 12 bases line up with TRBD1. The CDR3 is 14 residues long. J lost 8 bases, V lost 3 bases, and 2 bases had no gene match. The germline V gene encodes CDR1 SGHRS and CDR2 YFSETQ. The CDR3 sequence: CASSSGTGGEKLFF. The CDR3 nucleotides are TGCGCCAGCAGCTCCGGGACAGGGGGCGAAAAACTGTTTTTT.

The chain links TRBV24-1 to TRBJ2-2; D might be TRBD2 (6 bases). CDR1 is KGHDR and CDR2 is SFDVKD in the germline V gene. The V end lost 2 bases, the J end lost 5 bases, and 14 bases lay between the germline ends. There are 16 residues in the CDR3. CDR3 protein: CATSDSVLAGTGELFF. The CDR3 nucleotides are TGTGCCACCAGTGATTCGGTCCTTGCGGGGACCGGGGAGCTGTTTTTT.

In DNA form, the CDR3 reads TGTGCCAGCAGTGAACCGAGGGAGGGATGGCGCACAGATACGCAGTATTTT. Its translation: CASSEPREGWRTDTQYF. The gene calls are TRBV6-1 and TRBJ2-3; TRBD2 aligns across 7 bases. Germline CDR1 reads MNHNS; CDR2 reads SASEGT. CDR3 length equals 17 residues. V dropped 2 bases and J dropped 1; count of bases not matched to a gene: 9.

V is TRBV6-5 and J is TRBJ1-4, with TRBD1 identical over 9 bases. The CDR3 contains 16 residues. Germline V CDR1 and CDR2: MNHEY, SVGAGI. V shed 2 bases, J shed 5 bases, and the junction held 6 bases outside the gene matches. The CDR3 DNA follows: TGTGCCAGCAGTTACCAGCCGGGACAGGGAAATGAAAAACTGTTTTTT. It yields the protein CASSYQPGQGNEKLFF.

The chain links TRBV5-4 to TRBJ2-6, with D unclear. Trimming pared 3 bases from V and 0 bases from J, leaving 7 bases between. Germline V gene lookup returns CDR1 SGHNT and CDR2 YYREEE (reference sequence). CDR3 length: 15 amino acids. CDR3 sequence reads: CASSSLLSGANVLTF. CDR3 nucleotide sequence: TGTGCCAGCAGCTCCCTACTCTCTGGGGCCAACGTCCTGACTTTC. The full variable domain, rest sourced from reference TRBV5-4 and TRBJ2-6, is ETGVTQSPTHLIKTRGQQVTLRCSSQSGHNTVSWYQQALGQGPQFIFQYYREEENGRGNFPPRFSGLQFPNYSSELNVNALELDDSALYLCASSSLLSGANVLTFGAGSRLTVL.

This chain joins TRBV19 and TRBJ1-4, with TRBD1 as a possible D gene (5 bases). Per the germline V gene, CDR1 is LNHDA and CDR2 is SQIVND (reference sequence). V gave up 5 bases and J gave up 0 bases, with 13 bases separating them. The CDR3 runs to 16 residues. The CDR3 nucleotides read TGTGCCAGTAGTCTATACAGGAGCTCAACTAATGAAAAACTGTTTTTT. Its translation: CASSLYRSSTNEKLFF. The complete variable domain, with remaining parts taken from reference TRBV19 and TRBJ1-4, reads DGGITQSPKYLFRKEGQNVTLSCEQNLNHDAMYWYRQDPGQGLRLIYYSQIVNDFQKGDIAEGYSVSREKKESFPLTVTSAQKNPTAFYLCASSLYRSSTNEKLFFGSGTQLSVL.

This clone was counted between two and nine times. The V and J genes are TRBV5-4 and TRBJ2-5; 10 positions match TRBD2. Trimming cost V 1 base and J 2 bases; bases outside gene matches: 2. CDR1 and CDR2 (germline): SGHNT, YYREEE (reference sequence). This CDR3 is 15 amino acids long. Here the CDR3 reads CASSLPSGGQETQYF. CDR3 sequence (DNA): TGTGCCAGCAGCTTGCCTAGCGGGGGACAAGAGACCCAGTACTTC.